The clone carrying this TCR beta chain has a handful of counts. Its cognate antigen is unknown. This CDR3 contains 12 residues. Trimming cost V 8 bases and J 0 bases, with 7 bases left between them. Germline CDR1 reads MDHEN; CDR2 reads SYDVKM. Only in-frame clones appear in the TCRdb table, and some are missing; sequencing was by immunoSEQ multiplex PCR. The data contain approximately 130,000 clones, 88% of them singletons. This entry is derived from a study of T cell responses to AZD1222 COVID-19 vaccine. Study-wide results and caveats: The breadth and depth of Spike-specific TCRs increased once two AZD1222 doses had been given. White British ancestry dominated among donors, who included more females, and clonal diversity was possibly underestimated.

This TCR derives from an adult who received the AZD1222 COVID-19 vaccine. This chain links TRBV28 with TRBJ2-5; tentatively, D is TRBD1 (5 bases). Here the sequenced sample was peripheral blood, taken 28 days after the second AZD1222 dose. CDR3 DNA: TGTGCCAGCTTAGGGGACCAAGAGACCCAGTACTTC. It yields the protein CASLGDQETQYF.